The 29 T cell receptor beta chains listed next were all sequenced from one sample in a study of yellow fever vaccine responses in identical twins listed by TCRdb under 2018. Library prep was done by RT-PCR. Sequencing took place on an Illumina HiSeq 2500. TCRdb trimmed public reads at Q25 via fastp, called clones via MiXCR and kept in-frame beta chains. CDR3 protein duplicates are merged, each entry listing the most common genes and DNA. The sample table contains about 23,000 distinct CDR3 sequences; only one count was recorded for roughly 80% of them. The ten largest clones take up under 5.5% of the sample. The starting material was T cells from blood (PBMCs), unsorted or a sorted subset (not recorded which), obtained before or after yellow fever vaccination (not recorded which). Receptors were obtained from a woman aged 18-30 years who received the yellow fever vaccine. Donor details come from another sample of the same person, matched by shared clones.

J is TRBJ2-5 and V is TRBV4-1; tentatively, D is TRBD1 (5 bases). CDR3 length: 13 residues. Germline CDR1 reads MGHRA; CDR2 reads YSYEKL. With 4 bases removed from V and 5 bases from J, the gap between germline ends came to 11 bases. The CDR3 bases are TGCGCCAGCAGCCCGCAGGGCATCGAGACCCAGTACTTC. Its translation is CASSPQGIETQYF.

The chain has TRBV7-9 and TRBJ2-5; 8 bases match TRBD2. The CDR3 totals 14 residues. V was pared by 7 bases and J by 3 bases, with 7 bases of the junction left unmatched. The germline V gene has CDR1 SEHNR and CDR2 FQNEAQ (reference sequence). CDR3 loop: CASTPGAGEETQYF. CDR3 sequence (DNA): TGTGCCAGCACCCCTGGAGCGGGAGAAGAGACCCAGTACTTC.

The genes are TRBV2 and TRBJ2-7, with 8 nucleotides matching TRBD2. The germline CDR1 and CDR2 sequences are SNHLY and FYNNEI. Germline trimming cut 4 bases from V and 4 bases from J; bases unmatched to any gene: 0. The CDR3 loop spans 12 amino acids. CDR3 nucleotide sequence: TGTGCCAGCAGTGGACTAGCGTACGAGCAGTACTTC. This gives the protein CASSGLAYEQYF.

The chain couples TRBV28 to TRBJ2-3; D is unresolved. Trimming stripped 6 bases from V and 2 bases from J, with 0 bases between. Germline V gene sequence: CDR1 MDHEN, CDR2 SYDVKM. CDR3 length: 10 amino acids. The CDR3 coding sequence is TGTGCCAGCAGCACAGATACGCAGTATTTT. This encodes CASSTDTQYF.

This chain connects TRBV2 to TRBJ1-1; D is unclear. Germline V gene data show CDR1 as SNHLY and CDR2 as FYNNEI. V lost 7 bases and J 0 bases, leaving 12 bases between the germline ends. The CDR3 length is 14 residues. The CDR3 spells CASIRTLLNTEAFF. CDR3 DNA: TGTGCCAGCATTCGGACCCTACTGAACACTGAAGCTTTCTTT.

This chain links TRBV2 with TRBJ1-2, with D tentatively TRBD1 (5 bases). Trimming took off 3 bases at V and 6 bases at J, with 17 bases between the two ends. The CDR3 extends over 15 amino acids. Germline V CDR1 and CDR2: SNHLY, FYNNEI. As DNA, the CDR3 is TGTGCCAGCAGTGAGGTTAAAGGGGATCCCAATGGCTACACCTTC. As protein: CASSEVKGDPNGYTF.

This clonotype was found a few times. This chain connects TRBV10-3 to TRBJ2-7; perhaps D is TRBD1 or TRBD2 (5 bases each). Deletions cut 4 bases from V and 0 bases from J, with 10 bases between. Germline V gene sequence: CDR1 ENHRY, CDR2 SYGVKD. The CDR3 sequence is 14 residues long. The DNA for the CDR3 is TGTGCCATCAGTGCCGGGGCCAGCTCCTACGAGCAGTACGTC. Translation: CAISAGASSYEQYV.

The gene calls are TRBV12-3 or TRBV12-4 and TRBJ2-7; TRBD2 matches 11 bases. CDR3 size: 15 residues. Trimming removed 1 base from V and 6 bases from J; junction bases left unmatched: 5. For the CDR3, the DNA is TGTGCCAGCAGTTTAGTAGGGCTAGCGGGAGGCGAGCAGTACTTC. This codes for CASSLVGLAGGEQYF.

This clonotype came up once. The chain employs TRBV6-1 and TRBJ2-1; D possibly corresponds to TRBD2 (5 bases). The length of the CDR3 is 13 residues. V lost 7 bases and J lost 7, with 14 bases in between. Germline lookup yields CDR1 MNHNS and CDR2 SASEGT. This CDR3 is CASKAGGGNEQFF. The DNA of the CDR3 is TGTGCCAGCAAAGCAGGAGGTGGGAATGAGCAGTTCTTC.

Points on this clonotype: The germline gene is not matched at one end of the junction; a read error may be the cause. The chain recombines TRBV2 with TRBJ2-1, with D perhaps matching TRBD1 or TRBD2 (5 bases each). The CDR3 has 13 residues. Per the germline V gene, CDR1 is SNHLY and CDR2 is FYNNEI. The CDR3 is CASSEALGTPSPF. CDR3 DNA sequence: TGTGCCAGCAGTGAAGCGCTTGGGACCCCGTCCCCCTTC.

The chain combines TRBV18 with TRBJ2-7, with D unclear. CDR3 length: 12 amino acids. The V and J ends lost 3 bases and 3 bases respectively, with 6 bases between them. Germline lookup yields CDR1 KGHSH and CDR2 LQKENI. CDR3 in amino acids: CASSPMGYEQYF. Written as DNA, the CDR3 is TGTGCCAGCTCACCCATGGGCTACGAGCAGTACTTC.

This clonotype was detected only a few times. The rearrangement joins TRBV4-1 to TRBJ1-5, with D unresolved. V lost 1 base and J lost 6, with 10 bases in between. The V gene's germline CDR1 is MGHRA and CDR2 YSYEKL. The CDR3 runs 14 residues. CDR3 in amino acids: CASSQGWGVQPQHF. DNA of the CDR3: TGCGCCAGCAGCCAAGGCTGGGGAGTTCAGCCCCAGCATTTT.

V usage is TRBV20-1 and J usage is TRBJ2-5; D is uncertain. This CDR3 spans 13 amino acids. Trimming removed 0 bases from V and 0 bases from J, with 5 bases in between. Germline-derived CDR1 and CDR2 are DFQATT and SNEGSKA (reference sequence). The CDR3 loop is CSARDLHQETQYF. The CDR3 DNA is TGCAGTGCTAGAGATCTGCACCAAGAGACCCAGTACTTC.

This rearrangement joins TRBV5-1 to TRBJ2-4; D may be TRBD1 (5 bases). Trimming removed 4 bases from V and 0 bases from J, with 17 bases in between. CDR3 size: 17 residues. Germline V gene lookup returns CDR1 SGHRS and CDR2 YFSETQ. CDR3 sequence (DNA): TGCGCCAGCAGCCCTGGTGGGGCCATCCTAGCCAAAAACATTCAGTACTTC. It codes for CASSPGGAILAKNIQYF.

This clonotype was picked up one time. The V call is TRBV7-3, the J call TRBJ1-3; D unclear. Germline CDR1 and CDR2: SGHTA and FQGTGA. The CDR3 has 14 amino acids. V was trimmed by 4 bases and J by 0 bases, leaving 7 bases between them. The CDR3 DNA reads TGTGCCAGCAGCTCAACTTCCTCTGGAAACACCATATATTTT. It is translated as CASSSTSSGNTIYF.

This CDR3 reads CASNPYRLNTEAFF. CDR3 coding DNA: TGTGCCAGCAACCCCTATAGGCTGAACACTGAAGCTTTCTTT. The chain combines TRBV11-2 with TRBJ1-1; no reliable D call. The germline V gene encodes CDR1 SGHAT and CDR2 FQNNGV. Trimming removed 7 bases from V and 0 bases from J, with 12 bases in between. The CDR3 is made up of 14 amino acids. Full variable domain (outside the CDR3, taken from reference TRBV11-2 and TRBJ1-1): EAGVAQSPRYKIIEKRQSVAFWCNPISGHATLYWYQQILGQGPKLLIQFQNNGVVDDSQLPKDRFSAERLKGVDSTLKIQPAKLEDSAVYLCASNPYRLNTEAFFGQGTRLTVV.

This chain links TRBV7-9 with TRBJ2-5; possible D gene TRBD2, 6 bases. V was cut by 9 bases and J by 3 bases, with 20 bases left in between. In germline, CDR1 is SEHNR, CDR2 FQNEAQ (reference sequence). This CDR3 region has 15 residues. The CDR3 region is CASLFTGGPKETQYF. CDR3 in DNA: TGTGCCAGTCTTTTCACCGGGGGACCTAAAGAGACCCAGTACTTC.

Only a few counts were recorded for this clonotype. The CDR3 sequence: CASSGRDVWWAFF. The CDR3 DNA reads as TGTGCCAGCAGTGGCCGGGATGTTTGGTGGGCTTTCTTT. The genes are TRBV2 and TRBJ1-1; D remains unclear. CDR1 is SNHLY, CDR2 FYNNEI, per germline. This CDR3 has 13 amino acids. Trimming removed 4 bases from V and 11 bases from J, with 17 bases in between.

This chain connects TRBV19 to TRBJ1-1; D gene unclear. The V end lost 5 bases, the J end lost 0 bases, and 7 bases lay between the germline ends. CDR3 length equals 13 residues. From germline, CDR1 is LNHDA and CDR2 SQIVND (reference sequence). CDR3 bases: TGTGCCAGTAGTGTCAACTTGAACACTGAAGCTTTCTTT. Amino acids: CASSVNLNTEAFF.

This chain joins TRBV3-1 and TRBJ2-2; TRBD1 aligns across 8 bases. The length of the CDR3 is 15 residues. With 4 bases clipped from V and 0 bases from J, the junction kept 1 base outside the gene matches. Per germline, CDR1 LGHDT and CDR2 YNNKEL (reference sequence). CDR3: CASSRTGSNTGELFF. Written as DNA, the CDR3 is TGTGCCAGCAGCCGGACAGGGTCGAACACCGGGGAGCTGTTTTTT.

The CDR3 protein is CASSDSKDRTDTQYF. The CDR3 DNA follows: TGTGCCAGCAGCGATTCGAAGGACCGCACAGATACGCAGTATTTT. The rearrangement links TRBV9 to TRBJ2-3; D not resolved. The V end was cut by 3 bases, the J end by 1 base, with 12 bases between. Germline V gene data show CDR1 as SGDLS and CDR2 as YYNGEE. The length of the CDR3 is 15 residues.

The V gene is TRBV4-2, the J gene TRBJ2-7; D is possibly TRBD2 (6 bases). V was cut by 4 bases and J by 0 bases, with 13 bases left in between. CDR3 length: 15 amino acids. Germline assignment: CDR1 LGHNA and CDR2 YNFKEQ. The CDR3 reads CASSPPSASSYEQYF. The DNA of the CDR3 is TGTGCCAGCAGCCCTCCTAGCGCAAGCTCCTACGAGCAGTACTTC.

This clonotype came up a few times. The CDR3 spells CATSRGPTGNTEAFF. DNA of the CDR3: TGTGCCACCAGCAGAGGCCCGACAGGGAACACTGAAGCTTTCTTT. The V call is TRBV15, the J call TRBJ1-1; D might be TRBD1 (6 bases). From germline, CDR1 is LNHNV and CDR2 YYDKDF (reference sequence). The CDR3 runs to 15 residues. Trimming removed 1 base at V and 1 base at J, with 10 bases between. Supplemented by reference TRBV15 and TRBJ1-1, the full variable domain reads DAMVIQNPRYQVTQFGKPVTLSCSQTLNHNVMYWYQQKSSQAPKLLFHYYDKDFNNEADTPDNFQSRRPNTSFCFLDIRSPGLGDTAMYLCATSRGPTGNTEAFFGQGTRLTVV.

The V and J genes are TRBV29-1 and TRBJ1-2; D is possibly TRBD1 (6 bases). Germline CDR1 reads SQVTM; CDR2 reads ANQGSEA. Trimming pared 4 bases from V and 4 bases from J, leaving 16 bases between. The CDR3 is made up of 14 amino acids. The DNA for the CDR3 is TGCAGCGTTGTCGAGGGGGTAGTCAGCTATGGCTACACCTTC. Protein sequence: CSVVEGVVSYGYTF.

V and J are TRBV29-1 and TRBJ2-2, with unresolved D. The germline CDR1 and CDR2 sequences are SQVTM and ANQGSEA. The CDR3 runs to 13 residues. The V end lost 5 bases, the J end lost 2 bases, and 9 bases lay between the germline ends. In nucleotides, the CDR3 is TGCAGCGTTTTAGTGACTAACACCGGGGAGCTGTTTTTT. Translated, it gives CSVLVTNTGELFF.

This clonotype was recorded only once. V gene TRBV11-1 combines with J gene TRBJ2-1, with D tentatively TRBD1 or TRBD2 (5 bases each). Germline-derived CDR1 and CDR2 are SGHAT and FQDESV (reference sequence). CDR3 length: 13 residues. The V end was cut by 7 bases, the J end by 2 bases, with 9 bases between. Here the CDR3 reads CASTQGPYNEQFF. The CDR3 coding sequence is TGTGCCAGCACGCAGGGACCCTACAATGAGCAGTTCTTC.

J is TRBJ2-4 and V is TRBV11-3; D is tentatively TRBD1 or TRBD2 (5 bases each). Trimming removed 3 bases from V and 9 bases from J, with 24 bases in between. CDR3 length equals 17 residues. Germline V gene sequence: CDR1 SGHNT, CDR2 YENEEA. The chain's CDR3 is CASSFIFTGPAVSIQYF. The CDR3 nucleotides read TGTGCCAGCAGCTTTATTTTTACGGGACCTGCAGTTAGCATTCAGTACTTC. Full variable domain (remainder filled in from reference TRBV11-3 and TRBJ2-4): EAGVVQSPRYKIIEKKQPVAFWCNPISGHNTLYWYLQNLGQGPELLIRYENEEAVDDSQLPKDRFSAERLKGVDSTLKIQPAELGDSAVYLCASSFIFTGPAVSIQYFGAGTRLSVL.

This clonotype was picked up one time. The chain has TRBV5-1 and TRBJ2-7; weak D call: TRBD2 (6 bases). This CDR3 comprises 15 residues. V was trimmed by 4 bases and J by 2 bases, leaving 16 bases between them. Looked up from germline, CDR1 is SGHRS and CDR2 is YFSETQ. CDR3 loop: CASSATGAGTYEQYF. CDR3 nucleotide sequence: TGCGCCAGCAGCGCCACTGGAGCGGGTACCTACGAGCAGTACTTC.

This clonotype has just a few counts. J is TRBJ2-4 and V is TRBV20-1; D might be TRBD2 (5 bases). Germline loops: CDR1 DFQATT, CDR2 SNEGSKA (reference sequence). Trimming removed 6 bases at V and 0 bases at J, with 9 bases between. This CDR3 contains 13 residues. The CDR3 loop reads CSAPTKAKNIQYF. In DNA, the CDR3 is TGCAGTGCCCCGACTAAAGCCAAAAACATTCAGTACTTC.